A single sample gave rise to the 32 T cell receptor beta chains below, sequenced in a study of control samples from healthy donors and cancer patients. Libraries were prepared by immunoSEQ multiplex PCR; TCRdb keeps only in-frame clonotypes and omits some of them. The sample contains tens of thousands of clones, approximately 93% of which appear only once. Sequenced material: blood. The receptors come from a woman aged 25 to 39 in good health.

The gene calls are TRBV7-9 and TRBJ2-1; TRBD2 is a possible D gene (5 bases). CDR3 length: 12 residues. Germline lookup yields CDR1 SEHNR and CDR2 FQNEAQ (reference sequence). Trimming removed 5 bases at V and 8 bases at J, with 10 bases between. As DNA, the CDR3 is TGTGCCAGCAGCCCAAGCGGACATGAGCAGTTCTTC. Its translation: CASSPSGHEQFF.

The chain employs TRBV5-1 and TRBJ1-2; D not certain. Trimming left V 2 bases short and J 3 bases short, with 23 bases between. The length of the CDR3 is 18 residues. Germline CDR1 is SGHRS and CDR2 is YFSETQ. The CDR3 DNA sequence: TGCGCCAGCAGCTTCTATTCCACCAACAGCTTAGAGTACTATGGCTACACCTTC. Protein product: CASSFYSTNSLEYYGYTF.

The chain carries TRBV5-5 and TRBJ2-2, with D possibly being TRBD2 (5 bases). Germline CDR1 reads SGHKS; CDR2 reads YYEKEE (reference sequence). This CDR3 comprises 14 residues. With 3 bases removed from V and 4 bases from J, the gap between germline ends came to 10 bases. The CDR3 region has the DNA TGTGCCAGCAGCTGGGAGCTTAGCACCGGGGAGCTGTTTTTT. Translated: CASSWELSTGELFF.

This chain connects TRBV4-1 to TRBJ1-4, with a weak D call TRBD1 (5 bases). V lost 2 bases and J 6 bases, leaving 13 bases between the germline ends. CDR1 and CDR2 (germline): MGHRA, YSYEKL. The CDR3 is 15 residues long. As DNA, the CDR3 is TGCGCCAGCAGCCAATCGAGGGGAGGGGATGAAAAACTGTTTTTT. Its protein product is CASSQSRGGDEKLFF.

This sequence joins TRBV19 and TRBJ1-1, with a possible D match to TRBD1 (5 bases). The ends were cut back, 7 bases at V and 3 bases at J, with 30 bases in the middle. This CDR3 is 19 amino acids long. Germline CDR1 reads LNHDA; CDR2 reads SQIVND (reference sequence). The DNA for the CDR3 is TGTGCCAGTATTGGGGCGTGGGGCAGGGAGGAGAGAGGCGACACTGAAGCTTTCTTT. Protein: CASIGAWGREERGDTEAFF.

The V and J genes are TRBV6-1 and TRBJ2-7; tentatively, D is TRBD1 (5 bases). CDR1 and CDR2 (germline): MNHNS, SASEGT. V lost 3 bases and J lost 2, with 11 bases in between. CDR3 length: 14 residues. CDR3 nucleotides: TGTGCCAGCAGTGAGGTGGGGCCGACCTACGAGCAGTACTTC. Residues: CASSEVGPTYEQYF.

The chain joins TRBV19 to TRBJ2-7, with 9 positions matching TRBD2. Germline V gene sequence: CDR1 LNHDA, CDR2 SQIVND (reference sequence). The V gene end was trimmed by 5 bases and the J gene end by 3 bases; junction bases not matched to a gene: 11. This CDR3 has 16 amino acids. The CDR3 DNA reads as TGTGCCAGTAGTCTGAGTGCGGGGGGGGTCGGCTACGAGCAGTACTTC. Translating gives CASSLSAGGVGYEQYF.

This chain joins TRBV5-1 and TRBJ2-7, with 10 bases identical to TRBD1. CDR1 is SGHRS, CDR2 YFSETQ, per germline. The CDR3 is made up of 15 amino acids. The junction had 9 bases not matched to a gene; V was cut back by 4 bases and J by 5 bases. CDR3 nucleotide sequence: TGCGCCAGCAGCAGTTTTGGGACAGGGGACCACGAGCAGTACTTC. Translating it yields CASSSFGTGDHEQYF. The whole variable domain, filled in from reference TRBV5-1 and TRBJ2-7, reads KAGVTQTPRYLIKTRGQQVTLSCSPISGHRSVSWYQQTPGQGLQFLFEYFSETQRNKGNFPGRFSGRQFSNSRSEMNVSTLELGDSALYLCASSSFGTGDHEQYFGPGTRLTVT.

This clone was seen once. The chain has TRBV6-5 and TRBJ2-3; D call uncertain. V was pared by 0 bases and J by 0 bases, with 4 bases between. The CDR3 extends over 14 amino acids. Germline CDR1 reads MNHEY; CDR2 reads SVGAGI. Written as DNA, the CDR3 is TGTGCCAGCAGTTACTCGGAGAGCACAGATACGCAGTATTTT. Translating gives CASSYSESTDTQYF.

The V gene is TRBV28, the J gene TRBJ1-1, with a possible D match to TRBD1 (6 bases). Trimming shortened V by 8 bases and J by 4 bases, and 14 bases separated the two germline ends. The germline V gene has CDR1 MDHEN and CDR2 SYDVKM. This CDR3 region has 13 residues. Here the CDR3 reads CASVVGGGTEAFF. CDR3 in DNA: TGTGCCAGCGTAGTAGGGGGAGGCACTGAAGCTTTCTTT.

Only one count was recorded for this clone. The gene calls are TRBV11-3 and TRBJ1-2, with 7 bases aligning to TRBD1. This CDR3 region has 14 residues. Germline trimming cut 5 bases from V and 4 bases from J; bases unmatched to any gene: 7. Germline CDR1 and CDR2: SGHNT and YENEEA. CDR3 in DNA: TGTGCCAGCAGCCCCCCGGGACAGTCCTATGGCTACACCTTC. Protein sequence: CASSPPGQSYGYTF.

The sample holds one count of this clone. V and J are TRBV5-8 and TRBJ2-1; the D is unclear. Trimming took off 0 bases at V and 7 bases at J, with 11 bases between the two ends. Germline CDR1 reads SGHTS; CDR2 reads YDEGEE. CDR3 length: 14 residues. CDR3 DNA sequence: TGTGCCAGCAGCTTGGGTTTTTTGCTAAATGAGCAGTTCTTC. This sequence encodes CASSLGFLLNEQFF.

CDR3 in DNA: TGTGCCAGCAGCTTACGCCCAGGGACCTATAATGGCTACACCTTC. Translated: CASSLRPGTYNGYTF. The chain employs TRBV5-8 and TRBJ1-2; TRBD1 is a possible D gene (5 bases). Per the germline V gene, CDR1 is SGHTS and CDR2 is YDEGEE. V shed 2 bases and J shed 6 bases, with 17 bases lying between them. The CDR3 consists of 15 residues. The full variable domain, rest sourced from reference TRBV5-8 and TRBJ1-2, is EAGVTQSPTHLIKTRGQQATLRCSPISGHTSVYWYQQALGLGLQFLLWYDEGEERNRGNFPPRFSGRQFPNYSSELNVNALELEDSALYLCASSLRPGTYNGYTFGSGTRLTVV.

Concerning this clone: Other DNA sequences in the same sample also yield this CDR3. The chain carries TRBV11-3 and TRBJ1-2; D uncertain. The CDR3 sequence is 15 residues long. Germline CDR1 is SGHNT and CDR2 is YENEEA. V gave up 0 bases and J gave up 6 bases, with 14 bases separating them. The CDR3 region has the DNA TGTGCCAGCAGCTTAGATCCGGGATCAAGGCATGGCTACACCTTC. Amino acids: CASSLDPGSRHGYTF.

The CDR3 DNA is TGTGCCAGCAGCCGTGACAGGTTCGGGACTGAAGCTTTCTTT. It translates to CASSRDRFGTEAFF. V and J are TRBV5-8 and TRBJ1-1, with a tentative D call TRBD1 (6 bases). In germline, CDR1 is SGHTS, CDR2 YDEGEE. The CDR3 contains 14 residues. The V and J ends lost 4 bases and 5 bases respectively, with 15 bases between them.

CDR3 protein: CASSLTGNTEAFF. In DNA form, the CDR3 reads TGTGCCAGCAGCTTGACAGGGAACACTGAAGCTTTCTTT. This chain uses TRBV5-6 with TRBJ1-1; TRBD1 is a possible D gene (5 bases). This CDR3 has 13 amino acids. V was pared by 1 base and J by 1 base, with 5 bases between. Germline CDR1 is SGHDT and CDR2 is YYEEEE.

This clone was seen only once. The rearrangement uses TRBV30 and TRBJ1-6; D possibly corresponds to TRBD1 (5 bases). CDR3 size: 14 residues. Trimming took 0 bases from V and 10 from J, leaving 13 bases between them. Germline-derived CDR1 and CDR2 are GTSNPN and SVGIG (reference sequence). The CDR3 coding sequence is TGTGCCTGGAGTGTACCCCAGGGTCGATCACCCCTCCACTTT. Its protein product is CAWSVPQGRSPLHF.

The V and J genes are TRBV30 and TRBJ1-4; D is perhaps TRBD1 (5 bases). V was pared by 0 bases and J by 8 bases, with 13 bases between. This CDR3 region has 14 residues. The germline V gene encodes CDR1 GTSNPN and CDR2 SVGIG (reference sequence). This CDR3 reads CAWSVRTSREKLFF. In nucleotides, the CDR3 is TGTGCCTGGAGTGTAAGGACAAGTAGGGAAAAACTGTTTTTT.

J is TRBJ1-1 and V is TRBV29-1; the D gene is possibly TRBD1 (6 bases). Trimming removed 2 bases at V and 3 bases at J, with 7 bases between. The CDR3 spans 12 residues. Germline V lookup: CDR1 SQVTM, CDR2 ANQGSEA. CDR3 protein: CSVERTDTEAFF. In DNA form, the CDR3 reads TGCAGCGTTGAAAGGACAGACACTGAAGCTTTCTTT. The whole variable domain, remainder taken from reference TRBV29-1 and TRBJ1-1, is SAVISQKPSRDICQRGTSLTIQCQVDSQVTMMFWYRQQPGQSLTLIATANQGSEATYESGFVIDKFPISRPNLTFSTLTVSNMSPEDSSIYLCSVERTDTEAFFGQGTRLTVV.

As DNA, the CDR3 is TGTGCCAGCAGAGACCGGGTGAACACTGAAGCTTTCTTT. It translates to CASRDRVNTEAFF. This chain connects TRBV12-3 or TRBV12-4 to TRBJ1-1, with unresolved D. Trimming took 6 bases from V and 0 from J, leaving 8 bases between them. The CDR3 contains 13 residues.

V gene TRBV28 combines with J gene TRBJ1-1, with a weak D call TRBD1 (6 bases). Germline assignment: CDR1 MDHEN and CDR2 SYDVKM. This CDR3 contains 15 residues. V was clipped by 5 bases and J by 2 bases, with 15 bases between them. The CDR3 coding sequence is TGTGCCAGCAGTCCACCGGGACACCGAAACACTGAAGCTTTCTTT. It translates to CASSPPGHRNTEAFF.

The chain carries TRBV3-1 (or the pseudogene TRBV3-2) and TRBJ2-2, with no clear D. The CDR3 spans 13 residues. Trimming removed 2 bases at V and 5 bases at J, with 6 bases between. Germline V gene lookup returns CDR1 LGHDT and CDR2 YNNKEL (reference sequence). Here the CDR3 DNA reads TGTGCCAGCAGCCAACTAGTTACCGGGGAGCTGTTTTTT. Translation: CASSQLVTGELFF.

This clone was observed once. V gene TRBV19 combines with J gene TRBJ1-3; TRBD1 is a possible D gene (6 bases). Germline assignment: CDR1 LNHDA and CDR2 SQIVND (reference sequence). The CDR3 has 14 amino acids. Between the trimmed V and J ends, which lost 6 bases and 0 bases, there was a span of 9 bases. In DNA, the CDR3 is TGTGCCAGTAGGGGAGGGGGCTCTGGAAACACCATATATTTT. Protein: CASRGGGSGNTIYF.

The sample holds a few counts of this clone. The chain recombines TRBV3-1 (or the pseudogene TRBV3-2) with TRBJ2-1, with D possibly being TRBD2 (5 bases). The CDR3 spans 16 residues. Deletions cut 0 bases from V and 10 bases from J, with 19 bases between. Looked up from germline, CDR1 is LGHDT and CDR2 is YNNKEL (reference sequence). CDR3 sequence: CASSQEAQRTVGEQFF. The CDR3 nucleotides read TGTGCCAGCAGCCAAGAGGCCCAGCGGACCGTCGGGGAGCAGTTCTTC.

In this sample, this clone turned up a few times. This rearrangement joins TRBV19 to TRBJ2-5, with D possibly called TRBD1 or TRBD2 (5 bases each). The V gene's germline CDR1 is LNHDA and CDR2 SQIVND (reference sequence). The CDR3 has 15 residues. Trimming took off 2 bases at V and 4 bases at J, with 14 bases between the two ends. In DNA form, the CDR3 reads TGTGCCAGTAGTATAAGCCGGGACCCGTCAGAGACCCAGTACTTC. Its translation: CASSISRDPSETQYF. Based on the CDR3 plus reference TRBV19 and TRBJ2-5, the full variable domain is DGGITQSPKYLFRKEGQNVTLSCEQNLNHDAMYWYRQDPGQGLRLIYYSQIVNDFQKGDIAEGYSVSREKKESFPLTVTSAQKNPTAFYLCASSISRDPSETQYFGPGTRLLVL.

CDR3 residues: CASNRIGQGGAEAFF. The CDR3 DNA sequence: TGTGCCAGCAACCGGATTGGACAGGGAGGCGCTGAAGCTTTCTTT. V usage is TRBV5-4 and J usage is TRBJ1-1; 8 positions match TRBD1. J lost 6 bases, V lost 6 bases, and 13 bases had no gene match. The CDR3 totals 15 residues. Germline assignment: CDR1 SGHNT and CDR2 YYREEE (reference sequence).

This chain links TRBV6-6 with TRBJ1-4; a weak D match, TRBD1 (5 bases). The ends were cut back, 3 bases at V and 7 bases at J, with 15 bases in the middle. The CDR3 contains 15 residues. The V gene's germline CDR1 is MNHNY and CDR2 SVGAGI (reference sequence). The CDR3 nucleotides are TGTGCCAGCAGTTATTCGGGCAGGGAAGCTGAAAAACTGTTTTTT. It encodes CASSYSGREAEKLFF.

This clone was seen only once. The V and J genes are TRBV9 and TRBJ2-3; D might be TRBD2 (6 bases). V was shortened by 4 bases and J by 8 bases, with 11 bases between the two germline ends. Germline CDR1 SGDLS, CDR2 YYNGEE. This CDR3 region has 12 residues. In DNA form, the CDR3 reads TGTGCCAGCAGCCCCCAAGCGGGTACGCAGTATTTT. Translated: CASSPQAGTQYF.

The V gene is TRBV5-1, the J gene TRBJ2-7; D is undetermined. The length of the CDR3 is 11 residues. Germline V gives CDR1 SGHRS, CDR2 YFSETQ. Trimming stripped 4 bases from V and 5 bases from J, with 7 bases between. Here the CDR3 reads CASSGYNEQYF. CDR3 DNA: TGCGCCAGCAGCGGATACAACGAGCAGTACTTC.

The CDR3 bases are TGTGCCAGGCGGACTGGGGGGAGTTTTTCATACGAGCAGTACTTC. Translation gives CARRTGGSFSYEQYF. The chain has TRBV5-3 and TRBJ2-7, with TRBD2 as a possible D gene (6 bases). TRBV5-3 is annotated as an ORF whose role is uncertain. The germline V and J ends were trimmed by 8 bases and 4 bases, with 22 bases remaining between them. The CDR3 sequence is 15 residues long.

V gene TRBV6-1 combines with J gene TRBJ2-5; the D is unclear. V was pared by 1 base and J by 1 base, with 10 bases between. The CDR3 runs 15 residues. Per germline, CDR1 MNHNS and CDR2 SASEGT. The CDR3: CASSEGWGIQETQYF. The CDR3 bases are TGTGCCAGCAGTGAAGGATGGGGTATCCAAGAGACCCAGTACTTC.

The J gene is TRBJ1-2, the V gene TRBV30; 9 positions agree with TRBD1. The V gene end was trimmed by 5 bases and the J gene end by 2 bases; junction bases not matched to a gene: 12. The CDR3 length is 16 residues. Germline values: CDR1 GTSNPN, CDR2 SVGIG (reference sequence). The CDR3 DNA reads as TGTGCCTGGGGAAGGGACAGGGCCGCCTCGAACTATGGCTACACCTTC. Its protein product is CAWGRDRAASNYGYTF.